The 29 T cell receptor beta chains in this list originate from one sample, sequenced in a study of T-cell memory formation after mild COVID-19 (dated by TCRdb to the early 2020s). Receptor amplification or capture employed 5' RACE. Sequenced using an Illumina NovaSeq 6000. TCRdb itself trimmed the public reads at Q25 with fastp, ran MiXCR and retained productive beta chains. CDR3 protein duplicates are merged, each entry listing the most common genes and DNA. A total of about 90,000 distinct CDR3 sequences appear in this sample, around an eighth of them only once. Around a quarter of the sample belongs to the ten largest clones. Sequencing used PBMCs or a T cell subset sorted from them (not recorded which). These receptors were obtained from an adult woman who had mild COVID-19 (a few samples of this study predate the infection). The sample titles of this study are shuffled in the database, so cell type and time point are left out; the donor was told from shared clones.

This clonotype has a handful of counts. The chain has TRBV19 and TRBJ1-1, with 9 bases aligning to TRBD1. Germline assignment: CDR1 LNHDA and CDR2 SQIVND (reference sequence). Trimming took 1 base from V and 4 from J; bases not matched to a gene: 4. This CDR3 has 15 amino acids. CDR3 sequence reads: CASSIVGDRVTEAFF. The CDR3 DNA sequence: TGTGCCAGTAGTATAGTCGGGGACAGGGTCACTGAAGCTTTCTTT.

The chain is built from TRBV30 and TRBJ2-1; D is ambiguous. This CDR3 has 16 amino acids. CDR1 is GTSNPN, CDR2 SVGIG, per germline (reference sequence). Trimming removed 1 base at V and 4 bases at J, with 17 bases between. CDR3 loop: CAWSAFLETYYNEQFF. The CDR3 DNA follows: TGTGCCTGGAGTGCCTTTTTGGAAACCTATTACAATGAGCAGTTCTTC. Supplemented by reference TRBV30 and TRBJ2-1, the full variable domain reads SQTIHQWPATLVQPVGSPLSLECTVEGTSNPNLYWYRQAAGRGLQLLFYSVGIGQISSEVPQNLSASRPQDRQFILSSKKLLLSDSGFYLCAWSAFLETYYNEQFFGPGTRLTVL.

This clonotype was seen more than once but under ten times. This chain connects TRBV12-3 or TRBV12-4 to TRBJ2-3; no firm D call. CDR3 size: 13 residues. Trimming removed 11 bases from V and 0 bases from J, with 12 bases in between. CDR3 in DNA: TGTGCCGCCTCCCCTCCGAGCACAGATACGCAGTATTTT. Protein: CAASPPSTDTQYF.

In this sample, this clonotype turned up a few times. The chain combines TRBV6-5 with TRBJ2-7; D not resolved. The CDR3 sequence is 13 residues long. Germline V gene data show CDR1 as MNHEY and CDR2 as SVGAGI. V was trimmed by 5 bases and J by 5 bases, leaving 13 bases between them. The CDR3 coding sequence is TGTGCCAGCAGTAGAAGGGTTCAAGACGAGCAGTACTTC. This codes for CASSRRVQDEQYF.

In this sample, this clonotype turned up a few times. The chain couples TRBV21-1 to TRBJ2-7; the tabulated D call, TRBD2, remains unverified against the DNA. TRBV21-1 is termed a pseudogene. This CDR3 has 16 residues. CDR3 coding DNA: TGTGCCAGCAGCATAAGATTGGGACTGGACTCCTACGAGCAGTACTTC. This codes for CASSIRLGLDSYEQYF.

This chain links TRBV6-4 with TRBJ1-1; D remains unclear. Trimming cost V 8 bases and J 11 bases, with 21 bases left between them. Germline CDR1 MRHNA, CDR2 SNTAGT. There are 13 residues in the CDR3. The DNA of the CDR3 is TGTGCCAGCTCCGAGGAGTTGGGGAAAGAGGCTTTCTTT. Residues: CASSEELGKEAFF.

This clonotype was detected only a few times. This chain joins TRBV12-3 or TRBV12-4 and TRBJ2-1; D unresolved. CDR3 length: 11 amino acids. The ends were cut back, 0 bases at V and 14 bases at J, with 8 bases in the middle. The CDR3 sequence: CASSLAGWEFF. The CDR3 DNA reads TGTGCCAGCAGTTTAGCGGGATGGGAGTTCTTC.

The chain employs TRBV9 and TRBJ2-3; TRBD1 matches 11 bases. V lost 4 bases, J lost 9 bases, and 16 bases stayed unmatched. This CDR3 has 17 amino acids. Germline-derived CDR1 and CDR2 are SGDLS and YYNGEE. The CDR3: CASSPHGGQGGAVTQYF. For the CDR3, the DNA is TGTGCCAGCAGCCCCCACGGGGGACAGGGGGGGGCTGTGACGCAGTATTTT.

The gene calls are TRBV7-8 and TRBJ2-3; D perhaps matches TRBD1 (6 bases). CDR1 and CDR2 from the germline V gene are SGHVS and FQNEAQ. The germline V and J ends were trimmed by 2 bases and 6 bases, with 21 bases remaining between them. The CDR3 loop spans 17 amino acids. The DNA of the CDR3 is TGTGCCAGCAGCTTAAGACCTAAGCTACAGGGAGTCGATACGCAGTATTTT. Its translation: CASSLRPKLQGVDTQYF.

This clonotype came up a few times. The chain is built from TRBV29-1 and TRBJ2-3, with D possibly being TRBD2 (5 bases). Trimming removed 4 bases from V and 6 bases from J, with 20 bases in between. From germline, CDR1 is SQVTM and CDR2 ANQGSEA. This CDR3 has 15 residues. CDR3 in amino acids: CSVALVSEGGDTQYF. CDR3 DNA: TGCAGCGTTGCCCTGGTCAGTGAGGGCGGGGATACGCAGTATTTT.

This rearrangement joins TRBV24-1 to TRBJ2-1; D is possibly TRBD1 (6 bases). V was shortened by 1 base and J by 14 bases, with 14 bases between the two germline ends. This CDR3 spans 13 amino acids. The germline gives CDR1 KGHDR, CDR2 SFDVKD. The CDR3 reads CATSDLTYRAKFF. DNA of the CDR3: TGTGCCACCAGTGATTTAACGTACAGGGCAAAGTTCTTC.

J is TRBJ1-2 and V is TRBV3-1; TRBD1 matches at 11 bases. The CDR3 sequence is 15 residues long. Trimming at V came to 4 bases and at J to 4 bases, leaving 5 bases not matched to a gene. Germline V gives CDR1 LGHDT, CDR2 YNNKEL (reference sequence). The chain's CDR3 is CASSPRTGGVYGYTF. Here the CDR3 DNA reads TGTGCCAGCAGCCCGCGGACAGGGGGCGTCTATGGCTACACCTTC.

Ten or more counts support this clonotype. This chain connects TRBV6-4 to TRBJ2-2; 8 nucleotides match TRBD2. The CDR3 sequence is 15 residues long. The V gene end was trimmed by 9 bases and the J gene end by 3 bases; junction bases not matched to a gene: 9. Germline V gene lookup returns CDR1 MRHNA and CDR2 SNTAGT. This CDR3 is CASKERESDTGELFF. The CDR3, as DNA: TGTGCCAGTAAAGAGCGGGAGAGTGACACCGGGGAGCTGTTTTTT.

The chain employs TRBV5-6 and TRBJ2-3; D unclear. Looked up from germline, CDR1 is SGHDT and CDR2 is YYEEEE. The CDR3 totals 14 residues. The V and J ends lost 4 bases and 3 bases respectively, with 12 bases between them. The CDR3 protein is CASSPEGRTDTQYF. For the CDR3, the DNA is TGTGCCAGCAGCCCTGAAGGGCGGACAGATACGCAGTATTTT.

This chain uses TRBV12-3 or TRBV12-4 with TRBJ2-2; D remains ambiguous. V was trimmed by 5 bases and J by 6 bases, leaving 10 bases between them. The CDR3 length is 13 residues. The CDR3 region is CASSQDPAGELFF. Here the CDR3 DNA reads TGTGCCAGCAGTCAAGACCCGGCCGGGGAGCTGTTTTTT.

This clonotype came up a few times. This is likely a read error, given that the CDR3 carries no conserved phenylalanine or tryptophan at its end. This chain links TRBV12-3 or TRBV12-4 with TRBJ2-7, with D possibly TRBD2 on 6 matching bases. The CDR3 has 12 residues. Trimming pared 5 bases from V and 3 bases from J, leaving 8 bases between. The CDR3 loop reads CASSPGSYEQYL. CDR3 nucleotide sequence: TGTGCCAGCAGTCCCGGGAGCTACGAGCAGTACTTA.

This clonotype was seen only a few times. The chain employs TRBV19 and TRBJ2-3, with TRBD2 matching over 7 bases. CDR3 length: 15 residues. The germline CDR1 and CDR2 sequences are LNHDA and SQIVND (reference sequence). The trim removed 0 bases at V and 4 bases at J, leaving 4 bases unmatched. The CDR3 bases are TGTGCCAGTAGTATAGAGAATGGGAGGGCAGATACGCAGTATTTT. This gives the protein CASSIENGRADTQYF.

The rearrangement joins TRBV20-1 to TRBJ1-2, with D unresolved. There are 12 residues in the CDR3. Between the trimmed V and J ends, which lost 3 bases and 6 bases, there was a span of 11 bases. Germline values: CDR1 DFQATT, CDR2 SNEGSKA (reference sequence). The CDR3 sequence is CSARPGKDGYTF. The CDR3 nucleotides read TGCAGTGCTAGGCCCGGGAAGGATGGCTACACCTTC.

This clonotype has more than one count but fewer than ten. V gene TRBV7-9 combines with J gene TRBJ2-5; D ambiguous. Trimming pared 2 bases from V and 2 bases from J, leaving 9 bases between. Germline CDR1 SEHNR, CDR2 FQNEAQ (reference sequence). CDR3 length: 14 amino acids. DNA of the CDR3: TGTGCCAGCAGCTTATCGGGCTTACAAGAGACCCAGTACTTC. Residues: CASSLSGLQETQYF.

The chain joins TRBV7-6 to TRBJ2-2, with D uncertain. The CDR3 sequence is 12 residues long. Per the germline V gene, CDR1 is SGHVS and CDR2 is FNYEAQ. The V and J ends lost 5 bases and 3 bases respectively, with 4 bases between them. CDR3 coding DNA: TGTGCCAGCAGCCCAGACACCGGGGAGCTGTTTTTT. As protein: CASSPDTGELFF.

The sample holds a few counts of this clonotype. The V and J genes are TRBV3-1 and TRBJ2-1; D is undetermined. The germline V gene has CDR1 LGHDT and CDR2 YNNKEL (reference sequence). Between the trimmed V and J ends, which lost 0 bases and 10 bases, there was a span of 7 bases. The CDR3 runs 12 residues. CDR3 protein: CASSQDQREQFF. CDR3 sequence (DNA): TGTGCCAGCAGCCAAGATCAACGGGAGCAGTTCTTC.

This clonotype was counted many times. This chain connects TRBV29-1 to TRBJ2-5; D unclear. From germline, CDR1 is SQVTM and CDR2 ANQGSEA. The CDR3 loop spans 14 amino acids. The V end was cut by 7 bases, the J end by 7 bases, with 22 bases between. The CDR3 nucleotides read TGCAGCGCCCATGCCCTATCAGTGGTCGGGACCCAGTACTTC. It yields the protein CSAHALSVVGTQYF.

The rearrangement links TRBV20-1 to TRBJ2-1, with D possibly being TRBD1 or TRBD2 (6 bases each). Per germline, CDR1 DFQATT and CDR2 SNEGSKA (reference sequence). Trimming took 3 bases from V and 4 from J, leaving 13 bases between them. This CDR3 comprises 14 residues. The CDR3 DNA reads as TGCAGTGCTAGCTCCGGGGGCACGTACAATGAGCAGTTCTTC. Amino acid sequence: CSASSGGTYNEQFF.

The chain combines TRBV10-3 with TRBJ2-3; 10 bases map to TRBD2. Germline assignment: CDR1 ENHRY and CDR2 SYGVKD. The CDR3 totals 16 residues. V shed 2 bases, J shed 4 bases, and the junction held 6 bases outside the gene matches. CDR3 DNA: TGTGCCATCAGTGAGGGAAGCGGGGGGGCTGCAGATACGCAGTATTTT. Translated, it gives CAISEGSGGAADTQYF.

The CDR3 bases are TGCGCCAGCAGCCAGGGGGGGTGGCAGGGGCTTTCACCCCTCCACTTT. It yields the protein CASSQGGWQGLSPLHF. This chain connects TRBV4-1 to TRBJ1-6; D is perhaps TRBD1 (6 bases). CDR1 is MGHRA, CDR2 YSYEKL, per germline. The CDR3 runs to 16 residues. V was shortened by 3 bases and J by 9 bases, with 18 bases between the two germline ends.

This chain connects TRBV24-1 to TRBJ2-5; D is undetermined. CDR1 is KGHDR and CDR2 is SFDVKD in the germline V gene. There are 17 residues in the CDR3. The V end was cut by 2 bases, the J end by 5 bases, with 20 bases between. CDR3 in amino acids: CATSDSPVGRSRETQYF. The CDR3 bases are TGTGCCACCAGTGATTCGCCAGTCGGGCGGAGTCGGGAGACCCAGTACTTC.

This clonotype was counted a few times. The chain combines TRBV7-6 with TRBJ2-2; D unresolved. The CDR3 is 15 residues long. The V end was cut by 1 base, the J end by 1 base, with 7 bases between. Germline loops: CDR1 SGHVS, CDR2 FNYEAQ. The CDR3 sequence: CASSLVVGNTGELFF. For the CDR3, the DNA is TGTGCCAGCAGCTTAGTTGTAGGGAACACCGGGGAGCTGTTTTTT.

The rearrangement links TRBV2 to TRBJ1-1; D perhaps matches TRBD1 (5 bases). Germline V lookup: CDR1 SNHLY, CDR2 FYNNEI. V was cut by 2 bases and J by 0 bases, with 13 bases left in between. The CDR3 sequence is 16 residues long. This chain's CDR3 is CASSEIDSSMNTEAFF. DNA for the CDR3: TGTGCCAGCAGTGAAATTGACAGCAGCATGAACACTGAAGCTTTCTTT.

The chain carries TRBV5-6 and TRBJ1-2; 8 bases are shared with TRBD1. The trim removed 3 bases at V and 3 bases at J, leaving 7 bases unmatched. Germline CDR1 and CDR2: SGHDT and YYEEEE. There are 15 residues in the CDR3. The CDR3 sequence: CASSSGQELHYGYTF. The CDR3 bases are TGTGCCAGCAGCTCGGGACAGGAGCTACACTATGGCTACACCTTC.